This section outlines one TCR beta chain sequence together with its context. The antigen it binds to is not known. Qualities for individual bases were not recorded, and no much larger clone is one base off. This record belongs to a study of glioma-infiltrating T cells listed by TCRdb under 2016. About the study as a whole: The study sequenced TCR alpha- and beta-chain repertoires from glioma tissue, from non-neoplastic brain tissue and from matched peripheral blood mononuclear cells. To measure how far tissue and blood T-cell populations diverged, each tissue-infiltrating repertoire was compared against the peripheral blood repertoire of the same patient. Three low-grade glioma patients, under ten primary glioblastoma patients and three non-glioma patients contributing non-neoplastic brain tissue were included in the paired cohort. The paper as a whole reports these results and caveats: Small numbers underpinned the group comparisons: eight glioblastoma patients, three low-grade glioma patients and three non-neoplastic patients. VJ-independent divergence between tissue and blood was lower than expected in non-neoplastic patients but higher than expected in all gliomas, particularly low-grade gliomas. Only a very small number of CDR3 sequences turned up in both tissue and blood, a result put down to high CDR3 diversity combined with limited sampling.

V lost 0 bases and J lost 6 bases; the stretch between them is 6 bases long. From the cysteine up to the phenylalanine, the CDR3 has a length of 13 residues. The CDR3 DNA has 39 bases and is translated from base 1. Via the germline V gene (reference sequence), CDR1 is DFQATT and CDR2 SNEGSKA. The iRepertoire nested amplicon-rescue multiplex PCR (arm-PCR) platform was used to amplify TCR alpha and beta CDR3 regions from RNA. The input for one-step reverse transcription and amplification was about 100-400 ng of either tissue mRNA or PBMC total RNA. After bead purification, a secondary multiplex PCR added Illumina adapters, and libraries were gel-purified between 200 and 400 bp. The libraries contained internal 6-nucleotide barcodes that were used for demultiplexing. The libraries were sequenced on an Illumina MiSeq using 2x220 or 2x250 nucleotide paired-end reads. Under the source paper's analysis protocol: Paired reads were merged with FLASH 1.2.11 and aligned to the GRCh37 human genome with BWA-MEM before extracting TRA and TRB reads. An IMGT-derived reference of cassette sequences and CDR3 motifs, with pseudogenes included, was used for V and J assignment. Reads were translated in three frames, and productive CDR3s were defined as those with a C...FGXG motif and no stop codons. A clonotype was defined as a unique combination of a V-J cassette pair and a CDR3 amino acid sequence. Hamming distance filtering was applied to reads, with thresholds set by the sequence error rate of each sample in mapped regions. TCRdb reprocessed the public reads (quality trimming at Q25 with fastp, clone calling with MiXCR) and kept in-frame beta chains. CDR3 protein duplicates are merged, each entry listing the most common genes and DNA. The V and J calls reflect TCRdb's pipeline rather than the authors' work. The sample table shows 150,000 or so distinct CDR3 sequences, and 39% are seen once. The top ten constitute about 18% of the sample.

The chain joins TRBV20-1 to TRBJ1-6; no D gene call is confident. The clonotype was recovered from a human donor with low-grade glioma or glioblastoma, undergoing nonglioma brain surgery, or in good health (not recorded which). Sequences were obtained from glioma tissue, nonneoplastic brain tissue, or PBMCs (not recorded which). The nucleotide sequence reads TGCAGTGCTAGAGATCCCTCTAATTCACCCCTCCACTTT. The resulting protein is CSARDPSNSPLHF.